This TCR beta chain was captured in a study of beta chain features in type 1 diabetes. For the study at large: Patients shared similar age, gender and cell yields with healthy donors. General study results and limits: The study found that naive, central memory and Treg TCRB repertoires appeared more similar in patients than in healthy donors. Because the template was cDNA, high-expressing cells might be over-represented.

Details on this clone: The target antigen is unknown.

All of the sorted populations showed purity greater than 98%. With V trimmed by 3 bases and J by 4 bases, 4 bases remained unmatched. The CDR3 is made up of 15 amino acids. Germline lookup yields CDR1 SGHNT and CDR2 YENEEA. Isolated RNA was reverse transcribed in full, so expressed TCRB transcripts were sequenced. Libraries were prepared by immunoSEQ multiplex PCR; TCRdb keeps only in-frame clonotypes and omits some of them. The sample comprises roughly 400,000 clones, approximately 16% of which are singletons, and 0.019% rests with the top ten. Material: naive CD4+ T cells from blood. The genes are TRBV11-3 and TRBJ2-1; 9 nucleotides line up with TRBD2. The clonotype was recovered from a woman between 18 and 30 years old in good health. CDR3 protein: CASSLAAGGYNEQFF. The CDR3 DNA reads TGTGCCAGCAGCTTGGCGGCGGGAGGGTACAATGAGCAGTTCTTC.